This passage covers 26 T cell receptor beta chains from one sample sequenced in a study of identical twins (dated by TCRdb to the mid-2010s). Library construction relied on 5' RACE. Sequencer: Illumina HiSeq 2000. TCRdb trimmed the raw reads at Q25, called clones with MiXCR and kept productive beta chains. A single entry per CDR3 protein holds the most common genes and DNA from its merged rows. In all, the sample holds some 560,000 distinct CDR3 sequences, and approximately 9.6% of those were seen once. The ten largest make up more than 2.5% of the sample. The data also belong to a second study, concerning yellow fever vaccine responses in identical twins.

Sequencing was done on a sample of PBMCs. These receptors came from a woman between 18 and 30 years old in good health.

The table lists this clonotype with many counts. The V gene is TRBV12-3 or TRBV12-4, the J gene TRBJ2-7; 9 bases line up with TRBD1. J lost 6 bases, V lost 8 bases, and 8 bases had no gene match. The length of the CDR3 is 13 residues. CDR3 DNA: TGTGCCAGCGGGCAGACAGGGGGATCCGAGCAGTACTTC. It is translated as CASGQTGGSEQYF.

This chain joins TRBV11-1 and TRBJ2-2; perhaps TRBD1 as D (5 bases). The CDR3 is 18 residues long. Germline loops: CDR1 SGHAT, CDR2 FQDESV (reference sequence). Deletions cut 3 bases from V and 1 base from J, with 18 bases between. The CDR3 loop reads CASSFLDSPIWNTGELFF. CDR3 bases: TGTGCCAGCAGCTTCTTAGACAGCCCAATCTGGAACACCGGGGAGCTGTTTTTT.

This clonotype has only a few counts. The V call is TRBV12-3 or TRBV12-4, the J call TRBJ2-7, with no clear D. This CDR3 region has 14 residues. V lost 4 bases to trimming and J lost 6 bases, with 16 bases between them. CDR3 in DNA: TGTGCCAGCAGTTACGTGGGGATAGCCGGCGAGCAGTACTTC. Amino acid sequence: CASSYVGIAGEQYF.

DNA for the CDR3: TGTGCCAGCAGTTCCACTTATTCGGAATACGAGCAGTACTTC. It translates to CASSSTYSEYEQYF. The chain has TRBV27 and TRBJ2-7; D is uncertain. The germline V and J ends were trimmed by 4 bases and 4 bases, with 14 bases remaining between them. The V gene's germline CDR1 is MNHEY and CDR2 SMNVEV (reference sequence). This CDR3 contains 14 residues.

Worth noting for this clonotype: Given a much more abundant clone one base away, this may be a read error. V usage is TRBV11-2 and J usage is TRBJ2-1; D remains ambiguous. The CDR3 has 14 amino acids. Between the trimmed V and J ends, which lost 1 base and 2 bases, there was a span of 6 bases. CDR1 is SGHAT and CDR2 is FQNNGV in the germline V gene. CDR3 nucleotide sequence: TGTGCCAGCAGCTTAGGGGTACCCTACAATGAGCAGTTCTTC. Its protein is CASSLGVPYNEQFF.

This rearrangement joins TRBV3-1 to TRBJ2-1; 10 nucleotides line up with TRBD2. Trimming removed 11 bases from V and 3 bases from J; junction bases left unmatched: 19. Germline V lookup: CDR1 LGHDT, CDR2 YNNKEL (reference sequence). This CDR3 is 18 amino acids long. The CDR3 DNA sequence: TGTGCCCTCAGTTTAATTCGTCTAGCGGGGGTGAACTACAATGAGCAGTTCTTC. Residues: CALSLIRLAGVNYNEQFF.

This rearrangement joins TRBV28 to TRBJ2-7; 7 bases match TRBD1. CDR1 is MDHEN, CDR2 SYDVKM, per germline. The CDR3 has 16 residues. V lost 6 bases, J lost 2 bases, and 13 bases stayed unmatched. The chain's CDR3 is CASRRAGTAKTYEQYF. In DNA, the CDR3 is TGTGCCAGCAGGCGCGCCGGGACAGCCAAAACCTACGAGCAGTACTTC.

The J gene is TRBJ2-7, the V gene TRBV29-1; no reliable D call. Per the germline V gene, CDR1 is SQVTM and CDR2 is ANQGSEA. CDR3 size: 13 residues. V was cut by 7 bases and J by 3 bases, with 16 bases left in between. The chain's CDR3 is CSAVGQVYYEQYF. In nucleotides, the CDR3 is TGCAGCGCGGTCGGGCAGGTATACTACGAGCAGTACTTC.

In this sample, this clonotype turned up a few times. This chain uses TRBV12-3 or TRBV12-4 with TRBJ2-7; D possibly uses TRBD1 or TRBD2 (5 bases each). The CDR3 length is 16 residues. V was cut by 6 bases and J by 2 bases, with 20 bases left in between. For the CDR3, the DNA is TGTGCCAGCAGCCCAGGGTTTGCGGGTTCTACCTACGAGCAGTACTTC. Residues: CASSPGFAGSTYEQYF.

The V call is TRBV12-3 or TRBV12-4, the J call TRBJ2-7, with 9 bases aligning to TRBD2. V shed 6 bases, J shed 4 bases, and the junction held 10 bases outside the gene matches. The CDR3 runs to 15 residues. The CDR3 DNA sequence: TGTGCCAGCAGCGGGCGGCGACTAGCGGAGTACGAGCAGTACTTC. This encodes CASSGRRLAEYEQYF.

The table lists this clonotype with many counts. The J gene is TRBJ1-5, the V gene TRBV20-1; tentatively, D is TRBD1 (5 bases). Trimming removed 0 bases at V and 7 bases at J, with 10 bases between. The CDR3 extends over 13 amino acids. Germline V CDR1 and CDR2: DFQATT, SNEGSKA (reference sequence). The CDR3 bases are TGCAGTGCTAGAGATCAAGGGGACCAGCCCCAGCATTTT. Its protein product is CSARDQGDQPQHF.

The J gene is TRBJ1-1, the V gene TRBV7-3, with 8 bases matching TRBD1. The V segment lost 6 bases and the J segment 4 bases; nucleotides outside the gene matches: 4. The CDR3 contains 13 residues. Germline CDR1 SGHTA, CDR2 FQGTGA. CDR3: CASRSTGGTEAFF. The DNA of the CDR3 is TGTGCCAGCAGGTCCACAGGGGGCACTGAAGCTTTCTTT. The full variable domain, rest sourced from reference TRBV7-3 and TRBJ1-1, is GAGVSQTPSNKVTEKGKYVELRCDPISGHTALYWYRQSLGQGPEFLIYFQGTGAADDSGLPNDRFFAVRPEGSVSTLKIQRTERGDSAVYLCASRSTGGTEAFFGQGTRLTVV.

In its sample, this clonotype was seen many times. This sequence joins TRBV3-1 and TRBJ2-7; 7 bases are shared with TRBD1. The CDR3 extends over 15 amino acids. The V segment lost 0 bases and the J segment 2 bases; nucleotides outside the gene matches: 4. CDR1 and CDR2 from the germline V gene are LGHDT and YNNKEL (reference sequence). DNA for the CDR3: TGTGCCAGCAGCCAAGAAACACAGGGGACCTACGAGCAGTACTTC. Protein product: CASSQETQGTYEQYF.

This clonotype showed up just a few times. This chain uses TRBV7-3 with TRBJ1-2; no clear D gene. Trimming took 5 bases from V and 0 from J, leaving 13 bases between them. CDR1 and CDR2 from the germline V gene are SGHTA and FQGTGA. The CDR3 totals 15 residues. In nucleotides, the CDR3 is TGTGCCAGCAGCGGTTGGAGTCGTTCTAACTATGGCTACACCTTC. It is translated as CASSGWSRSNYGYTF.

In its sample, this clonotype was seen a few times. The rearrangement uses TRBV11-2 and TRBJ2-4, with TRBD2 identical over 13 bases. V shed 5 bases and J 7 bases; nucleotides not matched to a gene: 11. Germline CDR1 and CDR2: SGHAT and FQNNGV. This CDR3 comprises 17 residues. CDR3: CASSHYMGLAGRNIQYF. The DNA for the CDR3 is TGTGCCAGCAGCCACTACATGGGACTAGCGGGGCGGAACATTCAGTACTTC.

This clonotype showed up just a few times. This rearrangement joins TRBV27 to TRBJ2-1, with TRBD2 identical over 7 bases. In germline, CDR1 is MNHEY, CDR2 SMNVEV (reference sequence). J gave up 10 bases and V 5 bases, and 8 bases lay outside the gene matches. There are 13 residues in the CDR3. CDR3 DNA sequence: TGTGCCAGCAGTCTAGGCGGGAGAATCGAGCAGTTCTTC. Amino acid sequence: CASSLGGRIEQFF.

This clonotype was counted ten times or more. The chain couples TRBV20-1 to TRBJ2-7; unclear D gene. Trimming stripped 2 bases from V and 0 bases from J, with 11 bases between. The germline V gene has CDR1 DFQATT and CDR2 SNEGSKA (reference sequence). The CDR3 has 14 amino acids. For the CDR3, the DNA is TGCAGTGCTAGACCTCCCTACGGCTCCTACGAGCAGTACTTC. Its protein product is CSARPPYGSYEQYF.

A few counts support this clonotype. This rearrangement joins TRBV20-1 to TRBJ2-7; 8 nucleotides line up with TRBD2. The V segment lost 6 bases and the J segment 6 bases; nucleotides outside the gene matches: 10. This CDR3 spans 13 amino acids. Germline loops: CDR1 DFQATT, CDR2 SNEGSKA (reference sequence). CDR3 region: CSASGLVLSEQYF. The CDR3, as DNA: TGCAGTGCATCGGGACTAGTGCTCTCCGAGCAGTACTTC.

This clonotype has ten or more counts. DNA of the CDR3: TGTGCCAGCAGCCCCGAGGCCAAGAAGCAGTTCTTC. Residues: CASSPEAKKQFF. The V and J genes are TRBV9 and TRBJ2-1; D gene unclear. There are 12 residues in the CDR3. Germline V gene lookup returns CDR1 SGDLS and CDR2 YYNGEE. V lost 4 bases, J lost 11 bases, and 13 bases lay in between.

The sample holds many counts of this clonotype. The chain carries TRBV4-2 and TRBJ1-1, with a possible D match to TRBD1 (6 bases). The CDR3 consists of 11 residues. Germline V gene lookup returns CDR1 LGHNA and CDR2 YNFKEQ. Trimming stripped 7 bases from V and 7 bases from J, with 10 bases between. Here the CDR3 reads CASIQGDEAFF. DNA for the CDR3: TGTGCCAGCATACAGGGAGATGAAGCTTTCTTT.

The sample holds many counts of this clonotype. The rearrangement uses TRBV7-9 and TRBJ2-1, with TRBD2 identical over 8 bases. The CDR3 has 13 residues. V was clipped by 4 bases and J by 9 bases; unmatched bases: 5. From germline, CDR1 is SEHNR and CDR2 FQNEAQ (reference sequence). The CDR3 loop is CASSSGLGGEQFF. CDR3 coding DNA: TGTGCCAGCAGCTCGGGACTAGGAGGTGAGCAGTTCTTC.

The chain uses TRBV12-3 or TRBV12-4 and TRBJ1-1; 7 bases agree with TRBD1. V dropped 5 bases and J dropped 3; count of bases not matched to a gene: 9. CDR3 length: 15 residues. CDR3 protein: CASSKTEDRDTEAFF. The DNA of the CDR3 is TGTGCCAGCAGTAAAACCGAAGACAGGGACACTGAAGCTTTCTTT.

There are many counts of this clonotype. The chain uses TRBV2 and TRBJ2-3; possible D gene TRBD2, 6 bases. This CDR3 region has 15 residues. Deletions cut 7 bases from V and 4 bases from J, with 18 bases between. The germline V gene encodes CDR1 SNHLY and CDR2 FYNNEI. The CDR3 sequence: CASILLRDSADTQYF. CDR3 nucleotide sequence: TGTGCCAGCATTTTGCTCAGGGACTCCGCAGATACGCAGTATTTT.

This clonotype came up many times. V is TRBV3-1 and J is TRBJ2-3; maybe TRBD1 (6 bases). This CDR3 region has 14 residues. Germline assignment: CDR1 LGHDT and CDR2 YNNKEL (reference sequence). V lost 6 bases and J 6 bases, leaving 16 bases between the germline ends. CDR3 amino acids: CASSKMERGDTQYF. The CDR3 DNA reads as TGTGCCAGCAGTAAGATGGAGAGGGGGGATACGCAGTATTTT.

The CDR3 is CASRLAGGAYEQYF. The CDR3 DNA reads as TGTGCCAGCAGACTAGCGGGAGGGGCCTACGAGCAGTACTTC. This sequence joins TRBV3-1 and TRBJ2-7, with 13 bases that match TRBD2. J was trimmed by 2 bases and V by 6 bases; bases with no gene match: 1. CDR1 is LGHDT and CDR2 is YNNKEL in the germline V gene (reference sequence). The CDR3 loop spans 14 amino acids.

This clonotype has a handful of counts. This chain links TRBV7-8 with TRBJ2-7; the D gene is possibly TRBD1 (5 bases). Trimming shortened V by 4 bases and J by 5 bases, and 12 bases separated the two germline ends. Germline V lookup: CDR1 SGHVS, CDR2 FQNEAQ. CDR3 length: 13 residues. CDR3 DNA sequence: TGTGCCAGCAGCTCAAGGGGTTCCCACGAGCAGTACTTC. Its protein product is CASSSRGSHEQYF.